The present T cell receptor beta chain was sequenced within a study of cytomegalovirus exposure and HLA in healthy donors. As regards this clone: The target antigen is unknown.

The PCR ran on 60 Vbeta and 13 Jbeta primers. Method: immunoSEQ multiplex PCR; TCRdb's copy keeps in-frame clones and lacks some. Of 90,000 to 110,000 clones in the sample, 69% were seen once. Notes on the study in general: In a later analysis, compared with equally common non-associated chains, HLA-associated beta chains were more expanded. Some TCR beta chains (roughly 150 of them) were listed as cytomegalovirus-associated.

This TCR came from a man younger than 45 in good health and CMV-seronegative. The sample was PBMCs.

CDR3: CASSDDTQSHEQYF. The DNA of the CDR3 is TGTGCCAGCAGTGATGACACTCAGTCCCACGAGCAGTACTTC. The chain is built from TRBV6-1 and TRBJ2-7, with no clear D. The CDR3 loop spans 14 amino acids. Per germline, CDR1 MNHNS and CDR2 SASEGT. V lost 3 bases, J lost 5 bases, and 14 bases lay in between.